This T cell receptor (beta chain) stems from a study of T cell responses to AZD1222 COVID-19 vaccine. Regarding the study as a whole: Donors were chiefly white British, with a greater number of females, and clonal diversity was perhaps underestimated.

Turning to this clone: Its target is not known.

This CDR3 spans 14 amino acids. After removal of 8 bases from V and 3 bases from J, the junction contained 6 bases not matched to a gene. Germline CDR1 LNHDA, CDR2 SQIVND (reference sequence). Generated by immunoSEQ multiplex PCR, the TCRdb table keeps only in-frame clones and is missing some. This table holds over 130,000 clones, about 92% found once. The sample in question was peripheral blood, obtained 28 days after the second AZD1222 dose. The chain links TRBV19 to TRBJ2-7, with 11 bases lining up with TRBD2. This TCR was recovered from an adult who received the AZD1222 COVID-19 vaccine. The CDR3 nucleotides are TGTGCCAGTTCATCGACTAGCGGGATCTACGAGCAGTACTTC. Protein: CASSSTSGIYEQYF.